This T cell receptor beta chain was identified during a study of blood T cell repertoires in COVID-19. Study at large: Specimens from acute and convalescent COVID-19 originated in the United States, Italy and Spain. Sample material is recorded as cDNA or gDNA derived from T cells, B-cell-depleted T cells, or PBMCs.

Per the original methods: Reference gene primers were amplified, and this amplification served to estimate nucleated cell counts. TCRdb's copy holds only in-frame clones and misses some; the assay was immunoSEQ multiplex PCR. That table furnishes V, J and clone size, whereas the DNA furnished D and trimming. The top ten clones hold 5% to 8.5% of a sample with over 300,000 clones, 85% to 90% of them seen once. V was cut by 4 bases and J by 2 bases, with 15 bases left in between. The V gene's germline CDR1 is MNHEY and CDR2 SVGEGT. The CDR3 contains 15 residues. The receptor was isolated from a man younger than 35 with active or convalescent COVID-19. Sample: peripheral blood. The J gene is TRBJ2-7, the V gene TRBV6-2 or TRBV6-3, with D tentatively TRBD2 (5 bases). The CDR3 sequence is CASSLTGDMTYEQYF. The DNA for the CDR3 is TGTGCCAGCAGTTTGACCGGGGATATGACCTACGAGCAGTACTTC.